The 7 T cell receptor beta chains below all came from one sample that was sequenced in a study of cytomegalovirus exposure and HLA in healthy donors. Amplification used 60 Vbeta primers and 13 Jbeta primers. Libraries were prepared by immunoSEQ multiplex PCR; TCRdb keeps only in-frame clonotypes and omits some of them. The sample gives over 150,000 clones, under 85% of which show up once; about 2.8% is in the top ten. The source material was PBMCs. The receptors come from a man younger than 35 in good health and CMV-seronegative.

The CDR3 spells CASSFSGGQETQYF. CDR3 coding DNA: TGTGCCAGCAGCTTTTCCGGGGGGCAAGAGACCCAGTACTTC. This chain connects TRBV11-2 to TRBJ2-5; 7 positions agree with TRBD2. Germline V gene sequence: CDR1 SGHAT, CDR2 FQNNGV. The junction had 3 bases not matched to a gene; V was cut back by 3 bases and J by 2 bases. The CDR3 runs to 14 residues. Drawing the rest from reference TRBV11-2 and TRBJ2-5, the complete variable domain is EAGVAQSPRYKIIEKRQSVAFWCNPISGHATLYWYQQILGQGPKLLIQFQNNGVVDDSQLPKDRFSAERLKGVDSTLKIQPAKLEDSAVYLCASSFSGGQETQYFGPGTRLLVL.

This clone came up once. The CDR3 DNA reads TGCGCCAGCAGCTTTCCGGGAAATGAGCAGTTCTTC. Encoded protein: CASSFPGNEQFF. V usage is TRBV5-1 and J usage is TRBJ2-1; tentatively, D is TRBD2 (5 bases). The CDR3 extends over 12 amino acids. Germline CDR1 is SGHRS and CDR2 is YFSETQ. The germline V and J ends were trimmed by 2 bases and 7 bases, with 7 bases remaining between them.

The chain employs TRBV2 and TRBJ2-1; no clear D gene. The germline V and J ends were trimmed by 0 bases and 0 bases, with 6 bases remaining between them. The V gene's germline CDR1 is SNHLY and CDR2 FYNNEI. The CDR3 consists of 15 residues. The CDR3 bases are TGTGCCAGCAGTGAAGCTACAAGCTCCTACAATGAGCAGTTCTTC. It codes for CASSEATSSYNEQFF. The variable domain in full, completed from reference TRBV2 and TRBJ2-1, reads EPEVTQTPSHQVTQMGQEVILRCVPISNHLYFYWYRQILGQKVEFLVSFYNNEISEKSEIFDDQFSVERPDGSNFTLKIRSTKLEDSAMYFCASSEATSSYNEQFFGPGTRLTVL.

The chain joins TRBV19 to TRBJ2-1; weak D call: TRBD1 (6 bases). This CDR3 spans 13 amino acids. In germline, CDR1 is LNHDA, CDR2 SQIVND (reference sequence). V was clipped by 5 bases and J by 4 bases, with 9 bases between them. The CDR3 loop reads CASSAQGYNEQFF. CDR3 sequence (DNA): TGTGCCAGTAGTGCCCAGGGGTACAATGAGCAGTTCTTC.

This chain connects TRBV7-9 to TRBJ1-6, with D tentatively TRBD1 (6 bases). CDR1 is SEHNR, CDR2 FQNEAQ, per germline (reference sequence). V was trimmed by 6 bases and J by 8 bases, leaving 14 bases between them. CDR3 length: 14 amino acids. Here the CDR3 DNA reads TGTGCCAGCAGGCGAGGGGGGGGGTATTCACCCCTCCACTTT. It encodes CASRRGGGYSPLHF.

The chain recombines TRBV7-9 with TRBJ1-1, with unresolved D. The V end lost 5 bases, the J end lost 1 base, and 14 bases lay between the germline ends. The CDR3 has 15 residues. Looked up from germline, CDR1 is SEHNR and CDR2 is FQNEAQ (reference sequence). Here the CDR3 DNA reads TGTGCCAGCAGCCCCACGTGGGCAAAGAACACTGAAGCTTTCTTT. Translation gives CASSPTWAKNTEAFF.

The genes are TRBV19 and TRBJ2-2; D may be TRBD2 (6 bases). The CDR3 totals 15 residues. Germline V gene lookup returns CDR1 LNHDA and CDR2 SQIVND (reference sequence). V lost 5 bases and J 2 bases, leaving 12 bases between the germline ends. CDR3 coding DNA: TGTGCCAGTAGTGGGGGGACGGATAACACCGGGGAGCTGTTTTTT. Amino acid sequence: CASSGGTDNTGELFF.